These 30 T cell receptor beta chains share one sample of origin, sequenced in a study of immune heterogeneity within non-small cell lung tumors. A multiplex PCR containing 32 V primers and 13 J primers was used to amplify TCR beta CDR3. One entry per CDR3 protein results from TCRdb running MiXCR on the multiplex PCR reads. The table records over 9,500 distinct CDR3 sequences, less than 25% of them present only once. Bulk tumor genomic DNA, about 600 ng per sample, was the template. Multiple biopsies spaced far apart were taken from each primary tumor during surgery. Patients underwent curative surgery for untreated, newly diagnosed non-small cell lung cancer. Sequences were obtained from lung tumor tissue. The receptor set was obtained from a man in his 60s with non-small cell lung cancer.

This clonotype was found a few times. This sequence joins TRBV7-2 and TRBJ1-2; D perhaps matches TRBD1 (6 bases). With 5 bases removed from V and 8 bases from J, the gap between germline ends came to 15 bases. Germline V CDR1 and CDR2: SGHTA, FQGNSA. The CDR3 sequence is 13 residues long. The CDR3: CASSPGGPRGYTF. The CDR3 DNA follows: TGTGCCAGCAGCCCCGGGGGCCCGCGAGGCTACACCTTC. Full variable domain (missing parts from reference TRBV7-2 and TRBJ1-2): GAGVSQSPSNKVTEKGKDVELRCDPISGHTALYWYRQSLGQGLEFLIYFQGNSAPDKSGLPSDRFSAERTGGSVSTLTIQRTQQEDSAVYLCASSPGGPRGYTFGSGTRLTVV.

The table lists this clonotype with many counts. V is TRBV12-3 or TRBV12-4 and J is TRBJ1-1, with 7 bases that match TRBD1. J lost 2 bases, V lost 3 bases, and 15 bases had no gene match. The CDR3 is 18 amino acids. The CDR3 protein is CASSFLRTGRGVNTEAFF. As DNA, the CDR3 is TGTGCCAGCAGTTTTCTTCGGACAGGTCGAGGCGTAAACACTGAAGCTTTCTTT.

This clonotype turned up a few times. The chain carries TRBV15 and TRBJ1-4; D is uncertain. Trimming removed 0 bases from V and 0 bases from J, with 8 bases in between. In germline, CDR1 is LNHNV, CDR2 YYDKDF (reference sequence). This CDR3 comprises 16 residues. The CDR3 sequence: CATSRDRAATNEKLFF. The CDR3 DNA reads TGTGCCACCAGCAGAGACAGAGCTGCAACTAATGAAAAACTGTTTTTT.

Judged by abundance, this clonotype is medium-sized. The rearrangement uses TRBV20-1 and TRBJ2-1, with 8 bases lining up with TRBD2. Per the germline V gene, CDR1 is DFQATT and CDR2 is SNEGSKA (reference sequence). This CDR3 is built from 16 residues. V gave up 6 bases and J gave up 0 bases; unmatched junction bases: 10. This CDR3 reads CSAGTRGLDSYNEQFF. The CDR3 coding sequence is TGCAGTGCCGGAACCCGGGGACTAGACTCCTACAATGAGCAGTTCTTC.

In this sample, this clonotype is medium-sized. The genes are TRBV28 and TRBJ1-6, with 7 bases matching TRBD1. The CDR3 spans 15 residues. CDR1 MDHEN and CDR2 SYDVKM come from the germline V gene. V was pared by 3 bases and J by 6 bases, with 5 bases of the junction left unmatched. In DNA, the CDR3 is TGTGCCAGCAGTTTCCCCTCAGGGGGTAATTCACCCCTCCACTTT. Translated: CASSFPSGGNSPLHF.

This clonotype was observed a handful of times. The V and J genes are TRBV6-2 or TRBV6-3 and TRBJ1-1; D remains ambiguous. The CDR3 consists of 14 residues. The V and J ends lost 0 bases and 0 bases respectively, with 5 bases between them. Germline lookup yields CDR1 MNHEY and CDR2 SVGEGT. The CDR3 loop reads CASSYSTMNTEAFF. For the CDR3, the DNA is TGTGCCAGCAGTTACTCGACAATGAACACTGAAGCTTTCTTT.

This clonotype was found a few times. The chain is built from TRBV5-1 and TRBJ1-5; D unresolved. CDR3 length equals 11 residues. CDR1 is SGHRS, CDR2 YFSETQ, per germline. The V end was cut by 4 bases, the J end by 8 bases, with 7 bases between. CDR3: CASSPWEPQHF. In DNA form, the CDR3 reads TGCGCCAGCAGCCCCTGGGAGCCCCAGCATTTT.

The sample holds a few counts of this clonotype. A read error may account for a junction end that differs from germline. V usage is TRBV20-1 and J usage is TRBJ2-5; maybe TRBD2 (5 bases). This CDR3 region has 13 residues. Germline V gives CDR1 DFQATT, CDR2 SNEGSKA (reference sequence). The CDR3 DNA sequence: TGCAGTGCTACATCGGGGTTTAAAGATACCCAGTACTTC. Translation gives CSATSGFKDTQYF.

Within the sample, this clonotype is medium-sized. V and J are TRBV30 and TRBJ1-4; TRBD1 matches at 9 bases. CDR3 length: 14 residues. The V gene end was trimmed by 2 bases and the J gene end by 8 bases; junction bases not matched to a gene: 6. Germline V gene sequence: CDR1 GTSNPN, CDR2 SVGIG (reference sequence). The CDR3 spells CAWSPGQGFEKLFF. The CDR3 nucleotides are TGTGCCTGGAGTCCAGGACAGGGGTTCGAAAAACTGTTTTTT.

This chain connects TRBV19 to TRBJ2-7; 7 bases match TRBD1. In germline, CDR1 is LNHDA, CDR2 SQIVND (reference sequence). Unmatched junction bases numbered 6, after V lost 2 bases and J lost 5 bases. There are 14 residues in the CDR3. CDR3 protein: CASSIRGLSDEQYF. CDR3 bases: TGTGCCAGTAGTATAAGGGGGCTTTCAGACGAGCAGTACTTC.

The chain has TRBV29-1 and TRBJ1-1, with D unclear. This CDR3 has 14 residues. V was trimmed by 4 bases and J by 5 bases, leaving 17 bases between them. Germline-derived CDR1 and CDR2 are SQVTM and ANQGSEA. In DNA form, the CDR3 reads TGCAGCGTTGCCAAAGGAAGGGAGGAGACTGAAGCTTTCTTT. It is translated as CSVAKGREETEAFF.

Concerning this clonotype: This may be a read error, as it is one base from a much larger clone. The CDR3 ends on some other residue instead of the conserved phenylalanine or tryptophan, so this is likely a read error. The rearrangement links TRBV6-1 to TRBJ2-7; 9 bases match TRBD1. The germline V gene has CDR1 MNHNS and CDR2 SASEGT. This CDR3 is 15 amino acids long. V gave up 5 bases and J gave up 1 base; unmatched junction bases: 6. The DNA of the CDR3 is TGTGCCAGCAGTCTCGAACAGGGGGCTTCCTACGAGCAGTACTGC. Protein product: CASSLEQGASYEQYC.

This clonotype counts as medium-sized. The chain uses TRBV20-1 and TRBJ1-1; no firm D call. CDR1 DFQATT and CDR2 SNEGSKA come from the germline V gene (reference sequence). The CDR3 has 14 residues. With 6 bases removed from V and 1 base from J, the gap between germline ends came to 15 bases. The DNA of the CDR3 is TGCAGTGCCCAGCGGGTCTGGGAGAACACTGAAGCTTTCTTT. This encodes CSAQRVWENTEAFF.

This clonotype was found many times. The chain links TRBV28 to TRBJ2-7; D gene unclear. This CDR3 contains 12 residues. Germline lookup yields CDR1 MDHEN and CDR2 SYDVKM. V shed 6 bases and J shed 6 bases, with 12 bases lying between them. The CDR3 bases are TGTGCCAGCAGCTCCAGTTTGCCCGAGCAGTACTTC. Translating gives CASSSSLPEQYF.

This clonotype was recorded many times. The chain employs TRBV11-2 and TRBJ1-2; perhaps TRBD1 as D (6 bases). The CDR3 runs to 14 residues. V lost 2 bases and J 8 bases, leaving 15 bases between the germline ends. In germline, CDR1 is SGHAT, CDR2 FQNNGV. CDR3 protein: CASSLQGFGSGYTF. The CDR3 coding sequence is TGTGCCAGCAGCTTACAGGGGTTCGGGAGCGGCTACACCTTC.

This clonotype came up a few times. The genes are TRBV6-6 and TRBJ1-5, with unresolved D. Trimming shortened V by 2 bases and J by 0 bases, and 8 bases separated the two germline ends. Germline V CDR1 and CDR2: MNHNY, SVGAGI (reference sequence). CDR3 size: 15 residues. CDR3 loop: CASSYRAPSNQPQHF. CDR3 nucleotides: TGTGCCAGCAGTTACCGGGCCCCTAGCAATCAGCCCCAGCATTTT.

This clonotype was seen repeatedly, ten times or more. This sequence joins TRBV6-1 and TRBJ1-3; TRBD1 aligns across 8 bases. This CDR3 spans 13 amino acids. J lost 7 bases, V lost 6 bases, and 5 bases had no gene match. The germline V gene encodes CDR1 MNHNS and CDR2 SASEGT. DNA for the CDR3: TGTGCCAGCAGACTGGACAGGGACAACACCATATATTTT. Translation: CASRLDRDNTIYF.

There are many counts of this clonotype. This sequence joins TRBV6-1 and TRBJ1-1; perhaps TRBD1 as D (6 bases). Germline V gives CDR1 MNHNS, CDR2 SASEGT. This CDR3 region has 16 residues. V dropped 4 bases and J dropped 3 bases, with 18 bases sitting between them. In DNA, the CDR3 is TGTGCCAGCAGTGGCCCCCCGAGGGGGAGCCACACTGAAGCTTTCTTT. Its translation is CASSGPPRGSHTEAFF.

The J gene is TRBJ2-2, the V gene TRBV30; the D gene is possibly TRBD2 (6 bases). CDR1 GTSNPN and CDR2 SVGIG come from the germline V gene (reference sequence). V lost 1 base and J 2 bases, leaving 23 bases between the germline ends. The CDR3 is 19 residues long. The CDR3 spells CAWSGLGGVRVVNTGELFF. In DNA form, the CDR3 reads TGTGCCTGGAGTGGGCTGGGGGGAGTTCGGGTGGTCAACACCGGGGAGCTGTTTTTT.

The sample holds many counts of this clonotype. The V call is TRBV28, the J call TRBJ2-7, with 8 bases that match TRBD1. Per the germline V gene, CDR1 is MDHEN and CDR2 is SYDVKM. Germline trimming cut 4 bases from V and 6 bases from J; bases unmatched to any gene: 8. CDR3 length: 14 amino acids. This CDR3 reads CASSSQDRAGEQYF. The DNA for the CDR3 is TGTGCCAGCAGTTCACAGGACAGGGCAGGCGAGCAGTACTTC.

This clonotype rates as medium-sized. V is TRBV6-1 and J is TRBJ2-7; the D gene could be TRBD1 or TRBD2 (5 bases each). CDR1 MNHNS and CDR2 SASEGT come from the germline V gene. The CDR3 contains 13 residues. The V end lost 7 bases, the J end lost 2 bases, and 12 bases lay between the germline ends. The CDR3 protein is CASTSRETYEQYF. The CDR3 region has the DNA TGTGCCAGCACCTCCAGGGAGACCTACGAGCAGTACTTC.

This clonotype was counted between two and nine times. The chain combines TRBV6-1 with TRBJ1-4; D is perhaps TRBD1 (6 bases). Looked up from germline, CDR1 is MNHNS and CDR2 is SASEGT. This CDR3 has 15 residues. V lost 8 bases to trimming and J lost 3 bases, with 16 bases between them. CDR3 nucleotide sequence: TGTGCCAGCGCTACAGGGAAGGAGGCTAATGAAAAACTGTTTTTT. Amino acid sequence: CASATGKEANEKLFF.

In regard to this clonotype: A read error may be the cause here, since a much bigger clone is one base away. V and J are TRBV5-1 and TRBJ2-1, with 10 positions matching TRBD2. Germline V CDR1 and CDR2: SGHRS, YFSETQ. The CDR3 is made up of 15 amino acids. CDR3 DNA: TGCGCCAGCACCACTGGGACTAGCGTGAACAATGATCAGTTCTTC. Protein: CASTTGTSVNNDQFF. The full variable domain, its missing parts supplied by reference TRBV5-1 and TRBJ2-1, is KAGVTQTPRYLIKTRGQQVTLSCSPISGHRSVSWYQQTPGQGLQFLFEYFSETQRNKGNFPGRFSGRQFSNSRSEMNVSTLELGDSALYLCASTTGTSVNNDQFFGPGTRLTVL.

This clonotype was observed a few times. The chain uses TRBV15 and TRBJ2-3, with D perhaps TRBD2 (6 bases). Per germline, CDR1 LNHNV and CDR2 YYDKDF (reference sequence). V was trimmed by 4 bases and J by 6 bases, leaving 20 bases between them. CDR3 size: 16 residues. CDR3 region: CATSIGDFGTEDTQYF. The CDR3 nucleotides are TGTGCCACCAGCATCGGGGACTTTGGGACTGAGGATACGCAGTATTTT.

In its sample, this clonotype is medium-sized. This chain links TRBV27 with TRBJ1-2; possible D gene TRBD1, 5 bases. Trimming took off 6 bases at V and 3 bases at J, with 11 bases between the two ends. CDR1 and CDR2 from the germline V gene are MNHEY and SMNVEV (reference sequence). The CDR3 contains 13 residues. The DNA for the CDR3 is TGTGCCAGCAGACGGGGGTCGGACTATGGCTACACCTTC. Its translation: CASRRGSDYGYTF.

This clonotype was seen only a few times. The CDR3: CASNPQGVTGELFF. CDR3 sequence (DNA): TGTGCCAGCAACCCACAGGGGGTGACCGGGGAGCTGTTTTTT. The chain couples TRBV9 to TRBJ2-2, with 8 bases fitting TRBD1. The CDR3 has 14 amino acids. Germline V gives CDR1 SGDLS, CDR2 YYNGEE. V lost 6 bases to trimming and J lost 5 bases; unmatched junction nucleotides: 6.

As regards this clonotype: With a much larger clone just one base away, this may be a read error. The rearrangement joins TRBV19 to TRBJ1-5; D remains ambiguous. CDR1 is LNHDA, CDR2 SQIVND, per germline (reference sequence). The V end was cut by 6 bases, the J end by 8 bases, with 14 bases between. This CDR3 spans 13 amino acids. As DNA, the CDR3 is TGTGCCAGTAGCGTCAGGCGGGCAGAGCCCCAGCATTTT. As protein: CASSVRRAEPQHF. The whole variable domain, remainder taken from reference TRBV19 and TRBJ1-5, is DGGITQSPKYLFRKEGQNVTLSCEQNLNHDAMYWYRQDPGQGLRLIYYSQIVNDFQKGDIAEGYSVSREKKESFPLTVTSAQKNPTAFYLCASSVRRAEPQHFGDGTRLSIL.

In DNA, the CDR3 is TGTGCCAGTAGTAGGCAGGGGGGAGGCGGGGAGCTGTTTTTT. Its protein is CASSRQGGGGELFF. The J gene is TRBJ2-2, the V gene TRBV19; tentatively, D is TRBD1 (7 bases). With 4 bases removed from V and 7 bases from J, the gap between germline ends came to 13 bases. The CDR3 loop spans 14 amino acids. In germline, CDR1 is LNHDA, CDR2 SQIVND (reference sequence).

This clonotype appeared many times. The chain couples TRBV6-5 to TRBJ2-3; D is unclear. Germline CDR1 reads MNHEY; CDR2 reads SVGAGI. The CDR3 loop spans 15 amino acids. V was clipped by 0 bases and J by 4 bases, with 11 bases between them. The CDR3 DNA reads as TGTGCCAGCAGTTACTCGGGCGGAGTTGCAGATACGCAGTATTTT. Translation: CASSYSGGVADTQYF.

The chain is built from TRBV28 and TRBJ2-1, with a possible D match to TRBD2 (6 bases). The V gene's germline CDR1 is MDHEN and CDR2 SYDVKM. The V gene lost 6 bases and the J gene lost 3 bases, with 9 bases spanning the gap. The CDR3 runs to 13 residues. This CDR3 is CASRKDYYNEQFF. CDR3 coding DNA: TGTGCCAGCAGAAAGGACTACTACAATGAGCAGTTCTTC. Based on the CDR3 plus reference TRBV28 and TRBJ2-1, the full variable domain is DVKVTQSSRYLVKRTGEKVFLECVQDMDHENMFWYRQDPGLGLRLIYFSYDVKMKEKGDIPEGYSVSREKKERFSLILESASTNQTSMYLCASRKDYYNEQFFGPGTRLTVL.